This record concerns one T cell receptor beta chain sequence. Extracted from the samples, RNA was reverse transcribed into cDNA to serve as the sequencing template. Repertoires were generated with immunoSEQ multiplex PCR, while TCRdb's copy carries only in-frame clones and drops some. The table records around 100,000 clones, less than 75% of them present only once. The sample belongs to a study of CD8+ T cells in alopecia areata. Germline loops: CDR1 SGDLS, CDR2 YYNGEE. CDR3 size: 15 residues. Trimming took 0 bases from V and 2 from J, leaving 12 bases between them. Treatment specified: oral pan-JAK inhibitor, 5-10 mg twice daily. The researchers isolated CD4+ and CD8+ T cells from PBMCs by sorting.

Sequences were derived from CD8+ T cells sorted from blood, sampled at week 24, from a patient treated with tofacitinib. The clonotype originates from a human donor with alopecia areata. The chain uses TRBV9 and TRBJ2-7; the D is unclear. The CDR3 sequence: CASSVAPAETYEQYF. In nucleotides, the CDR3 is TGTGCCAGCAGCGTAGCCCCAGCAGAAACCTACGAGCAGTACTTC.